The 21 T cell receptor beta chains in this list originate from one sample, sequenced in a study of OX40 agonist ivuxolimab in advanced cancers. The repertoire was sequenced with immunoSEQ multiplex PCR; TCRdb's copy has only in-frame clones and lacks some. The sample records approximately 100,000 clones, about 90% being singletons. The sequencing used CD4+ or CD8+ T cells sorted from blood, collected in a trial of the OX40 agonist ivuxolimab. All receptors derive from an adult with an advanced solid tumor such as melanoma, head and neck, liver or kidney cancer.

The chain employs TRBV19 and TRBJ1-2; no clear D gene. The CDR3 runs to 15 residues. CDR1 is LNHDA, CDR2 SQIVND, per germline (reference sequence). V gave up 1 base and J gave up 5 bases, with 14 bases separating them. The CDR3 protein is CASSIGPGSGYGYTF. CDR3 nucleotide sequence: TGTGCCAGTAGTATAGGTCCGGGTTCGGGGTATGGCTACACCTTC. Full variable domain (missing parts from reference TRBV19 and TRBJ1-2): DGGITQSPKYLFRKEGQNVTLSCEQNLNHDAMYWYRQDPGQGLRLIYYSQIVNDFQKGDIAEGYSVSREKKESFPLTVTSAQKNPTAFYLCASSIGPGSGYGYTFGSGTRLTVV.

The chain couples TRBV11-2 to TRBJ1-1, with D possibly TRBD1 on 5 matching bases. This CDR3 has 17 amino acids. Germline V gene sequence: CDR1 SGHAT, CDR2 FQNNGV. V lost 5 bases, J lost 0 bases, and 19 bases lay in between. This CDR3 reads CASSPGPGRGLNTEAFF. CDR3 coding DNA: TGTGCCAGCAGCCCGGGGCCCGGACGGGGATTGAACACTGAAGCTTTCTTT.

The gene calls are TRBV6-5 and TRBJ2-2; D gene ambiguous. The CDR3 length is 13 residues. Germline V gene lookup returns CDR1 MNHEY and CDR2 SVGAGI. V was clipped by 7 bases and J by 7 bases, with 13 bases between them. The CDR3 protein is CASNPTRGGELFF. CDR3 in DNA: TGTGCCAGCAACCCGACTCGAGGCGGGGAGCTGTTTTTT.

This clone has more than one count but fewer than ten. The chain has TRBV4-2 and TRBJ1-1, with D unresolved. Per the germline V gene, CDR1 is LGHNA and CDR2 is YNFKEQ. Trimming shortened V by 0 bases and J by 0 bases, and 11 bases separated the two germline ends. The length of the CDR3 is 16 residues. The CDR3 is CASSQEGLGMNTEAFF. As DNA, the CDR3 is TGTGCCAGCAGCCAAGAGGGGTTGGGTATGAACACTGAAGCTTTCTTT.

This clone is a singleton in its sample. V and J are TRBV11-1 and TRBJ2-2, with D unresolved. This CDR3 is 14 amino acids long. With 1 base removed from V and 2 bases from J, the gap between germline ends came to 5 bases. The germline V gene encodes CDR1 SGHAT and CDR2 FQDESV (reference sequence). This CDR3 reads CASSLDRNTGELFF. DNA for the CDR3: TGTGCCAGCAGCTTAGACAGAAACACCGGGGAGCTGTTTTTT.

The V call is TRBV4-2, the J call TRBJ2-2; 10 bases match TRBD1. There are 14 residues in the CDR3. Trimming cost V 7 bases and J 4 bases; bases outside gene matches: 3. Per the germline V gene, CDR1 is LGHNA and CDR2 is YNFKEQ. The CDR3 region is CASTRDRGTGELFF. The CDR3 nucleotides read TGTGCCAGCACCCGGGACAGGGGCACCGGGGAGCTGTTTTTT.

This chain joins TRBV11-3 and TRBJ1-1; 7 nucleotides match TRBD1. Germline CDR1 SGHNT, CDR2 YENEEA. CDR3 length: 16 residues. V shed 1 base, J shed 0 bases, and the junction held 5 bases outside the gene matches. In nucleotides, the CDR3 is TGTGCCAGCAGCTTAGCGGGACAGCGCTTGAACACTGAAGCTTTCTTT. Translated: CASSLAGQRLNTEAFF.

This chain links TRBV11-2 with TRBJ2-3; TRBD1 is a possible D gene (5 bases). Germline assignment: CDR1 SGHAT and CDR2 FQNNGV. Between the trimmed V and J ends, which lost 5 bases and 0 bases, there was a span of 21 bases. This CDR3 is 18 amino acids long. The CDR3 bases are TGTGCCAGCAGCCTAACAGGTTGGGTTGCCTCTAGCACAGATACGCAGTATTTT. Protein: CASSLTGWVASSTDTQYF.

V usage is TRBV25-1 and J usage is TRBJ2-1, with TRBD2 matching over 10 bases. The trim removed 6 bases at V and 0 bases at J, leaving 5 bases unmatched. Germline V gene lookup returns CDR1 MGHDK and CDR2 SYGVNS. The CDR3 spans 16 residues. CDR3 protein: CASRGSSGSSYNEQFF. CDR3 nucleotide sequence: TGTGCCAGCAGGGGGTCTAGCGGGAGCTCCTACAATGAGCAGTTCTTC.

This chain links TRBV11-3 with TRBJ2-1; 10 positions agree with TRBD2. The junction had 4 bases not matched to a gene; V was cut back by 5 bases and J by 0 bases. The CDR3 is 16 residues long. Germline assignment: CDR1 SGHNT and CDR2 YENEEA. The CDR3 here is CASSISSGSSYNEQFF. The CDR3 DNA reads TGTGCCAGCAGCATCTCTAGCGGGAGCTCCTACAATGAGCAGTTCTTC.

This sequence joins TRBV27 and TRBJ1-1; no clear D gene. Trimming removed 8 bases from V and 1 base from J, with 11 bases in between. Germline CDR1 MNHEY, CDR2 SMNVEV (reference sequence). CDR3 length equals 13 residues. This CDR3 reads CASGRRGNTEAFF. The CDR3 region has the DNA TGTGCCAGCGGCCGGCGGGGGAACACTGAAGCTTTCTTT.

This chain joins TRBV5-1 and TRBJ2-5; 7 bases match TRBD1. The CDR3 length is 16 residues. The trim removed 1 base at V and 2 bases at J, leaving 8 bases unmatched. CDR1 and CDR2 from the germline V gene are SGHRS and YFSETQ. The CDR3 DNA sequence: TGCGCCAGCAGCTTGATGGGGGCCAGGGGGCAAGAGACCCAGTACTTC. Translation gives CASSLMGARGQETQYF.

The rearrangement joins TRBV7-9 to TRBJ2-5; 7 bases agree with TRBD2. The germline V gene has CDR1 SEHNR and CDR2 FQNEAQ (reference sequence). The CDR3 is 17 amino acids. Unmatched junction bases numbered 17, after V lost 5 bases and J lost 5 bases. CDR3 in DNA: TGTGCCAGCAGCCCCACGACGAGCGGGACTCTGCTCGAGACCCAGTACTTC. This translates into CASSPTTSGTLLETQYF. The full variable domain, completed using reference TRBV7-9 and TRBJ2-5, is DTGVSQNPRHKITKRGQNVTFRCDPISEHNRLYWYRQTLGQGPEFLTYFQNEAQLEKSRLLSDRFSAERPKGSFSTLEIQRTEQGDSAMYLCASSPTTSGTLLETQYFGPGTRLLVL.

The chain links TRBV7-6 to TRBJ2-7; unclear D gene. Trimming removed 0 bases at V and 2 bases at J, with 8 bases between. The CDR3 length is 14 residues. Germline values: CDR1 SGHVS, CDR2 FNYEAQ. DNA of the CDR3: TGTGCCAGCAGCTTAGCTCTAGGACCCTACGAGCAGTACTTC. Its translation is CASSLALGPYEQYF. Using reference TRBV7-6 and TRBJ2-7 for the parts outside the CDR3, the full variable domain is GAGVSQSPRYKVTKRGQDVALRCDPISGHVSLYWYRQALGQGPEFLTYFNYEAQQDKSGLPNDRFSAERPEGSISTLTIQRTEQRDSAMYRCASSLALGPYEQYFGPGTRLTVT.

This chain uses TRBV2 with TRBJ1-2; unclear D gene. Per the germline V gene, CDR1 is SNHLY and CDR2 is FYNNEI. The CDR3 is made up of 14 amino acids. Trimming left V 6 bases short and J 3 bases short, with 14 bases between. The CDR3 loop reads CASSPPSPDYGYTF. The CDR3 region has the DNA TGTGCCAGCAGCCCCCCTTCTCCCGACTATGGCTACACCTTC.

This chain uses TRBV2 with TRBJ1-4; possible D gene TRBD1, 5 bases. This CDR3 has 12 amino acids. Trimming shortened V by 4 bases and J by 5 bases, and 5 bases separated the two germline ends. CDR1 and CDR2 from the germline V gene are SNHLY and FYNNEI. CDR3 sequence reads: CASSGGNEKLFF. CDR3 DNA sequence: TGTGCCAGCAGTGGGGGGAATGAAAAACTGTTTTTT.

This rearrangement joins TRBV6-5 to TRBJ2-7, with D uncertain. Trimming removed 8 bases at V and 0 bases at J, with 5 bases between. The germline V gene encodes CDR1 MNHEY and CDR2 SVGAGI. The CDR3 runs to 11 residues. CDR3 region: CASAVSYEQYF. The CDR3 DNA reads as TGTGCCAGCGCAGTCTCCTACGAGCAGTACTTC.

This sequence joins TRBV5-1 and TRBJ2-7; 10 nucleotides line up with TRBD2. The germline V gene has CDR1 SGHRS and CDR2 YFSETQ. The CDR3 has 16 amino acids. J was trimmed by 2 bases and V by 5 bases; bases with no gene match: 10. For the CDR3, the DNA is TGCGCCAGCAGTTTGATTCTAGCGGGGGTGACCTACGAGCAGTACTTC. This gives the protein CASSLILAGVTYEQYF.

The chain links TRBV9 to TRBJ1-2, with D tentatively TRBD1 (5 bases). This CDR3 contains 14 residues. The V and J ends lost 4 bases and 4 bases respectively, with 14 bases between them. Germline loops: CDR1 SGDLS, CDR2 YYNGEE. In nucleotides, the CDR3 is TGTGCCAGCAGCTACGGGACGGATGCCTATGGCTACACCTTC. Its protein is CASSYGTDAYGYTF. Together with reference TRBV9 and TRBJ1-2, the CDR3 gives the full variable domain: DSGVTQTPKHLITATGQRVTLRCSPRSGDLSVYWYQQSLDQGLQFLIQYYNGEERAKGNILERFSAQQFPDLHSELNLSSLELGDSALYFCASSYGTDAYGYTFGSGTRLTVV.

The chain employs TRBV9 and TRBJ1-1; D is perhaps TRBD1 (5 bases). With 0 bases removed from V and 5 bases from J, the gap between germline ends came to 14 bases. CDR1 and CDR2 from the germline V gene are SGDLS and YYNGEE. This CDR3 contains 15 residues. CDR3 in amino acids: CASSVVAEGETEAFF. As DNA, the CDR3 is TGTGCCAGCAGCGTAGTAGCGGAAGGGGAAACTGAAGCTTTCTTT.

The chain uses TRBV7-2 and TRBJ2-5, with TRBD1 matching 11 bases. With the DNA end fitting TRBJ2-7 better, the J assignment may be wrong. Germline-derived CDR1 and CDR2 are SGHTA and FQGNSA. CDR3 length: 16 residues. CDR3 nucleotide sequence: TGTGCCAGCAGCCCACCGGGCGGACAGGGGGCGACCGAGCAGTACTTC. This codes for CASSPPGGQGATEQYF.